The 9 T cell receptor beta chains presented below share a single source sample, sequenced in a study of shared clonotypes between healthy human individuals. Profiling relied on immunoSEQ multiplex PCR, and the TCRdb table lists in-frame clones only, not all of them. Of some 1.1 million clones in the sample, roughly 80% were seen once. Sequencing was done on a sample of memory CD4+ T cells from PBMCs. Noted subset: CD45RA-negative fraction. All receptors derive from a man younger than 35 in good health. Some clones in this sample may be carry-over from other donors' samples.

The chain is built from TRBV6-5 and TRBJ1-2, with D hard to call. CDR1 is MNHEY and CDR2 is SVGAGI in the germline V gene. This CDR3 has 12 amino acids. The ends were cut back, 6 bases at V and 8 bases at J, with 13 bases in the middle. DNA for the CDR3: TGTGCCAGCAGGGGCCGTACGTGGGGCTACACCTTC. This gives the protein CASRGRTWGYTF.

The gene calls are TRBV9 and TRBJ2-3; the match to TRBD2 covers 9 bases. The ends lost 4 bases at V and 0 bases at J; junction bases unmatched: 12. The CDR3 loop spans 18 amino acids. From germline, CDR1 is SGDLS and CDR2 YYNGEE. This CDR3 is CASSKGASGIPSTDTQYF. DNA of the CDR3: TGTGCCAGCAGCAAAGGGGCTAGCGGGATTCCTAGCACAGATACGCAGTATTTT.

This clone was picked up a small number of times. This chain joins TRBV29-1 and TRBJ1-1; no clear D. Per the germline V gene, CDR1 is SQVTM and CDR2 is ANQGSEA. The length of the CDR3 is 12 residues. The ends were cut back, 4 bases at V and 1 base at J, with 7 bases in the middle. The CDR3 DNA reads TGCAGCGTTGTTTGGCCGAACACTGAAGCTTTCTTT. Translating it yields CSVVWPNTEAFF. The whole variable domain, filled in from reference TRBV29-1 and TRBJ1-1, reads SAVISQKPSRDICQRGTSLTIQCQVDSQVTMMFWYRQQPGQSLTLIATANQGSEATYESGFVIDKFPISRPNLTFSTLTVSNMSPEDSSIYLCSVVWPNTEAFFGQGTRLTVV.

The chain combines TRBV2 with TRBJ2-5, with D perhaps TRBD2 (6 bases). The end of the DNA is better explained by TRBJ2-7, so the J call may be wrong. The length of the CDR3 is 12 residues. Germline CDR1 is SNHLY and CDR2 is FYNNEI. Here the CDR3 DNA reads TGTGCCAGCACCTGGGGGAGGAACGAGCAGTACTTC. Encoded protein: CASTWGRNEQYF.

V gene TRBV19 combines with J gene TRBJ2-5; perhaps TRBD1 as D (5 bases). V lost 5 bases, J lost 4 bases, and 14 bases lay in between. This CDR3 comprises 14 residues. Germline lookup yields CDR1 LNHDA and CDR2 SQIVND (reference sequence). The DNA for the CDR3 is TGTGCCAGTAGTCACCCACCTAGGGGAGAGACCCAGTACTTC. As protein: CASSHPPRGETQYF.

The V and J genes are TRBV12-5 and TRBJ1-2; D is undetermined. From germline, CDR1 is LGHNT and CDR2 FRNRAP. V lost 1 base to trimming and J lost 2 bases, with 20 bases between them. This CDR3 contains 18 residues. The CDR3 spells CASGLAPPYGQANYGYTF. DNA of the CDR3: TGTGCTAGTGGTTTGGCTCCCCCTTACGGGCAGGCGAACTATGGCTACACCTTC.

This clone was counted once. The rearrangement joins TRBV9 to TRBJ2-7; D possibly corresponds to TRBD1 (5 bases). The CDR3 runs to 15 residues. Germline V CDR1 and CDR2: SGDLS, YYNGEE. V lost 0 bases to trimming and J lost 3 bases, with 13 bases between them. CDR3 DNA sequence: TGTGCCAGCAGCGTAGCTTCAGGGAAGGGCTACGAGCAGTACTTC. Translation: CASSVASGKGYEQYF. The variable domain in full, completed from reference TRBV9 and TRBJ2-7, reads DSGVTQTPKHLITATGQRVTLRCSPRSGDLSVYWYQQSLDQGLQFLIQYYNGEERAKGNILERFSAQQFPDLHSELNLSSLELGDSALYFCASSVASGKGYEQYFGPGTRLTVT.

The chain employs TRBV5-1 and TRBJ2-5, with 7 bases that match TRBD2. This CDR3 has 15 residues. The J segment lost 5 bases and the V segment lost 0 bases, leaving 7 bases of the junction unmatched. Germline assignment: CDR1 SGHRS and CDR2 YFSETQ. Here the CDR3 DNA reads TGCGCCAGCAGCTTGGTGGGAGGGCCCTGGGAGACCCAGTACTTC. Translating it yields CASSLVGGPWETQYF.

The chain is built from TRBV5-1 and TRBJ1-1, with 7 bases identical to TRBD1. The trim removed 6 bases at V and 5 bases at J, leaving 10 bases unmatched. Per germline, CDR1 SGHRS and CDR2 YFSETQ. The CDR3 spans 14 residues. The CDR3 sequence: CASTTGRGRTEAFF. The CDR3, as DNA: TGCGCCAGCACCACTGGGAGGGGGCGGACTGAAGCTTTCTTT.